This record looks at one T cell receptor (beta chain) sequence and its context. This entry belongs to a study of blood T cell repertoires in COVID-19. Clones were sequenced by immunoSEQ multiplex PCR, and TCRdb holds only the in-frame ones, with some missing. This table holds 71,000 or so clones, approximately 90% found once. V was pared by 6 bases and J by 0 bases, with 21 bases between. The CDR3 is made up of 18 amino acids. Germline assignment: CDR1 KGHSH and CDR2 LQKENI. The receptor was isolated from a woman between 18 and 29 years old with acute or convalescent COVID-19. V and J are TRBV18 and TRBJ1-3; D ambiguous. The specimen sequenced was peripheral blood. This CDR3 reads CASSPISGRGSSGNTIYF. The CDR3 region has the DNA TGTGCCAGCTCCCCAATTTCTGGTAGAGGGAGCTCTGGAAACACCATATATTTT.